Each of the 20 T cell receptor beta chains below was sequenced from the same sample in a study of Ad26.COV2.S vaccination and SARS-CoV-2 variants (dated by TCRdb to the early 2020s). To prepare the library, the immunoSEQ multiplex PCR assay was applied. What TCRdb holds here is the immuneACCESS table cut down to in-frame rearrangements. Part of the clones is not present; checked against another copy, under half of the missing clones reflect an unresolved V gene, and the others are unexplained. For this sample the table gives about 370,000 clones, of which around 91% were detected only once. Of the sample, 1.9% falls within the top ten clones. Interpreted using the paper, the treatment or condition label stands for: approximately 18 received Ad26.COV2.S at low or high dose, single or two shots; five or six received placebo; per-sample allocation not given. For vaccine and placebo recipients, repertoires were sequenced using samples collected on day 63 after the first injection.

Sequenced here: peripheral blood, sampled in a trial of Ad26.COV2.S vaccine versus placebo. The origin of the receptors is a person aged 18 to 65 who received the Ad26.COV2.S COVID-19 vaccine or a placebo.

The genes are TRBV28 and TRBJ1-5; maybe TRBD1 (5 bases). Trimming removed 4 bases at V and 3 bases at J, with 16 bases between. Germline V lookup: CDR1 MDHEN, CDR2 SYDVKM. CDR3 length: 16 amino acids. CDR3 region: CASSSRMRGDNQPQHF. Here the CDR3 DNA reads TGTGCCAGCAGTTCCCGGATGAGGGGAGACAATCAGCCCCAGCATTTT. Filled out from reference TRBV28 and TRBJ1-5, the complete variable domain reads DVKVTQSSRYLVKRTGEKVFLECVQDMDHENMFWYRQDPGLGLRLIYFSYDVKMKEKGDIPEGYSVSREKKERFSLILESASTNQTSMYLCASSSRMRGDNQPQHFGDGTRLSIL.

V is TRBV7-2 and J is TRBJ2-1; D is undetermined. V gave up 5 bases and J gave up 3 bases, with 5 bases separating them. Germline lookup yields CDR1 SGHTA and CDR2 FQGNSA. The CDR3 has 12 amino acids. This CDR3 is CASSRDYNEQFF. Here the CDR3 DNA reads TGTGCCAGCAGCCGAGACTACAATGAGCAGTTCTTC.

This chain links TRBV5-4 with TRBJ2-7; D is perhaps TRBD1 or TRBD2 (6 bases each). The V and J ends lost 4 bases and 5 bases respectively, with 19 bases between them. CDR1 and CDR2 from the germline V gene are SGHNT and YYREEE (reference sequence). The CDR3 sequence is 15 residues long. The CDR3 loop reads CASSPRGDKYHEQYF. In nucleotides, the CDR3 is TGTGCCAGCAGCCCTCGCGGGGACAAGTACCACGAGCAGTACTTC.

The chain carries TRBV6-5 and TRBJ1-2; D is unclear. The CDR3 runs 14 residues. Trimming left V 6 bases short and J 5 bases short, with 16 bases between. Looked up from germline, CDR1 is MNHEY and CDR2 is SVGAGI. CDR3 nucleotide sequence: TGTGCCAGCAGCGCACCCCTGAGACGGTATGGCTACACCTTC. Translating gives CASSAPLRRYGYTF.

In DNA, the CDR3 is TGTGCCAGCAGTATAATAGCCGGGGGGCGCGATAAGGAGACCCAGTACTTC. This encodes CASSIIAGGRDKETQYF. The chain joins TRBV2 to TRBJ2-5, with a tentative D call TRBD2 (7 bases). The CDR3 extends over 17 amino acids. Germline lookup yields CDR1 SNHLY and CDR2 FYNNEI. V was clipped by 5 bases and J by 5 bases, with 24 bases between them.

V usage is TRBV12-3 or TRBV12-4 and J usage is TRBJ1-1, with D perhaps matching TRBD1 (5 bases). There are 11 residues in the CDR3. V dropped 7 bases and J dropped 4 bases, with 7 bases sitting between them. Here the CDR3 reads CASTGTTEAFF. CDR3 nucleotides: TGTGCCAGCACCGGGACCACTGAAGCTTTCTTT.

This clone was seen only once. The chain recombines TRBV28 with TRBJ1-1; D is unresolved. The V gene lost 7 bases and the J gene lost 4 bases, with 13 bases spanning the gap. Germline V gene lookup returns CDR1 MDHEN and CDR2 SYDVKM. This CDR3 region has 13 residues. CDR3 coding DNA: TGTGCCAGCACCACGGCCCCGGCCACTGAAGCTTTCTTT. It translates to CASTTAPATEAFF.

The CDR3 nucleotides read TGTGCCAGCAGCGTAGATCCAGCGGGAGGGCCATTAGATACGCAGTATTTT. Its protein is CASSVDPAGGPLDTQYF. The chain joins TRBV9 to TRBJ2-3; the match to TRBD2 covers 10 bases. Unmatched junction bases numbered 9, after V lost 0 bases and J lost 5 bases. Germline loops: CDR1 SGDLS, CDR2 YYNGEE. The CDR3 loop spans 17 amino acids.

The rearrangement joins TRBV5-5 to TRBJ2-1, with a weak D call TRBD1 (8 bases). Germline CDR1 and CDR2: SGHKS and YYEKEE (reference sequence). V shed 4 bases and J shed 5 bases, with 28 bases lying between them. CDR3 size: 19 residues. The CDR3 region is CASSRTGLSAGDRNNEQFF. DNA of the CDR3: TGTGCCAGCAGCAGGACAGGGTTATCTGCGGGAGACCGGAACAATGAGCAGTTCTTC. Looking up the rest from reference TRBV5-5 and TRBJ2-1 gives the full variable domain: DAGVTQSPTHLIKTRGQQVTLRCSPISGHKSVSWYQQVLGQGPQFIFQYYEKEERGRGNFPDRFSARQFPNYSSELNVNALLLGDSALYLCASSRTGLSAGDRNNEQFFGPGTRLTVL.

This clone came up a few times. The chain joins TRBV6-5 to TRBJ1-2; 9 nucleotides match TRBD1. Germline CDR1 reads MNHEY; CDR2 reads SVGAGI. The CDR3 totals 14 residues. The V gene end was trimmed by 6 bases and the J gene end by 5 bases; junction bases not matched to a gene: 7. The CDR3, as DNA: TGTGCCAGCAGGGGGGACAGGGCCAGTTATGGCTACACCTTC. This sequence encodes CASRGDRASYGYTF.

This clone was counted a single time. The rearrangement joins TRBV5-1 to TRBJ2-3; 8 nucleotides agree with TRBD2. Germline CDR1 is SGHRS and CDR2 is YFSETQ. J lost 4 bases, V lost 1 base, and 11 bases had no gene match. The CDR3 runs to 17 residues. The CDR3 bases are TGCGCCAGCAGCTTGAGCCTGGGGACTAGTCTTCCAGATACGCAGTATTTT. It is translated as CASSLSLGTSLPDTQYF.

The V and J genes are TRBV6-5 and TRBJ2-7, with 13 bases fitting TRBD2. CDR1 and CDR2 from the germline V gene are MNHEY and SVGAGI. The CDR3 consists of 13 residues. Trimming removed 6 bases from V and 12 bases from J; junction bases left unmatched: 8. Written as DNA, the CDR3 is TGTGCCAGCAGCCCACTGACTAGCGGGAGGTGGTACTTC. This gives the protein CASSPLTSGRWYF.

This rearrangement joins TRBV9 to TRBJ1-5; D is undetermined. V gave up 3 bases and J gave up 0 bases, with 13 bases separating them. CDR1 and CDR2 from the germline V gene are SGDLS and YYNGEE. CDR3 length: 16 residues. CDR3 loop: CASSDPLAGSNQPQHF. CDR3 DNA: TGTGCCAGCAGCGATCCCCTCGCCGGTAGCAATCAGCCCCAGCATTTT.

This clone was counted only a few times. J is TRBJ1-1 and V is TRBV6-6, with 7 bases aligning to TRBD1. The CDR3 loop spans 15 amino acids. The V and J ends lost 4 bases and 5 bases, in that order; junction bases with no gene match: 10. Germline CDR1 and CDR2: MNHNY and SVGAGI (reference sequence). In nucleotides, the CDR3 is TGTGCCAGCAGTTCCAGGGGGGAAGGAGGGACTGAAGCTTTCTTT. Residues: CASSSRGEGGTEAFF.

J is TRBJ2-7 and V is TRBV30, with D perhaps matching TRBD2 (6 bases). The CDR3 length is 14 residues. Per the germline V gene, CDR1 is GTSNPN and CDR2 is SVGIG (reference sequence). V was trimmed by 0 bases and J by 3 bases, leaving 12 bases between them. CDR3 in amino acids: CAWSVRSGFYEQYF. The CDR3 nucleotides are TGTGCCTGGAGTGTACGTAGCGGTTTCTACGAGCAGTACTTC. The full variable domain, with the rest looked up from reference TRBV30 and TRBJ2-7, is SQTIHQWPATLVQPVGSPLSLECTVEGTSNPNLYWYRQAAGRGLQLLFYSVGIGQISSEVPQNLSASRPQDRQFILSSKKLLLSDSGFYLCAWSVRSGFYEQYFGPGTRLTVT.

The rearrangement uses TRBV11-2 and TRBJ2-2, with D hard to call. V was pared by 5 bases and J by 0 bases, with 16 bases between. The CDR3 consists of 17 residues. Per germline, CDR1 SGHAT and CDR2 FQNNGV. CDR3 protein: CASSPRPLATNTGELFF. The CDR3 DNA sequence: TGTGCCAGCAGCCCCCGTCCACTGGCGACGAACACCGGGGAGCTGTTTTTT.

V is TRBV9 and J is TRBJ1-1, with 8 nucleotides matching TRBD1. CDR1 SGDLS and CDR2 YYNGEE come from the germline V gene. This CDR3 has 14 amino acids. The junction had 4 bases not matched to a gene; V was cut back by 4 bases and J by 2 bases. The CDR3 region has the DNA TGTGCCAGCAGCTTTGGACAGGGCAACACTGAAGCTTTCTTT. This sequence encodes CASSFGQGNTEAFF.

This sequence joins TRBV28 and TRBJ2-3, with D uncertain. The CDR3 covers 15 residues. The germline gives CDR1 MDHEN, CDR2 SYDVKM. Trimming stripped 7 bases from V and 2 bases from J, with 16 bases between. CDR3 nucleotide sequence: TGTGCCAGCACGCTAGGGCAACGATACACAGATACGCAGTATTTT. Its protein is CASTLGQRYTDTQYF.

V gene TRBV30 combines with J gene TRBJ1-4; TRBD1 agrees at 8 bases. From germline, CDR1 is GTSNPN and CDR2 SVGIG (reference sequence). The V and J ends lost 7 bases and 7 bases, in that order; junction bases with no gene match: 8. The CDR3 is made up of 13 amino acids. In DNA, the CDR3 is TGTGCCTCCCTCAGGGGGCGATCTGAAAAACTGTTTTTT. Protein product: CASLRGRSEKLFF.

This chain joins TRBV5-1 and TRBJ2-5, with D hard to call. The germline V gene has CDR1 SGHRS and CDR2 YFSETQ. The germline V and J ends were trimmed by 0 bases and 0 bases, with 9 bases remaining between them. The CDR3 sequence is 15 residues long. The CDR3 here is CASSLGDGYQETQYF. The CDR3 nucleotides are TGCGCCAGCAGCTTGGGTGATGGGTACCAAGAGACCCAGTACTTC. Full variable domain (outside the CDR3, taken from reference TRBV5-1 and TRBJ2-5): KAGVTQTPRYLIKTRGQQVTLSCSPISGHRSVSWYQQTPGQGLQFLFEYFSETQRNKGNFPGRFSGRQFSNSRSEMNVSTLELGDSALYLCASSLGDGYQETQYFGPGTRLLVL.